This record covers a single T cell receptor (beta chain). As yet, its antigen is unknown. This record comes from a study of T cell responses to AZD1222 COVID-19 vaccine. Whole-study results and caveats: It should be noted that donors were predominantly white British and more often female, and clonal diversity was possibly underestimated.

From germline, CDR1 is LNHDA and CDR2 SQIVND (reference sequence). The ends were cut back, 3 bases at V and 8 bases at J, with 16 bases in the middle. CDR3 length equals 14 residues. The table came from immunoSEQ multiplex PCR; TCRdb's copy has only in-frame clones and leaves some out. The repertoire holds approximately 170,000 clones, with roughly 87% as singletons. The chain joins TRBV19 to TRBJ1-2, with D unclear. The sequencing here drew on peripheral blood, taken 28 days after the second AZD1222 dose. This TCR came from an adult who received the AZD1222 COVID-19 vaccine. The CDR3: CASSMRERAKGYTF. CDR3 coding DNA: TGTGCCAGTAGTATGAGAGAGAGGGCAAAAGGCTACACCTTC.